Listed here are 21 T cell receptor beta chains from one sample, sequenced in a study of blood T cell repertoires in COVID-19. Here immunoSEQ multiplex PCR was the method, and the copy in TCRdb shows in-frame clones only, minus some. The sample has around 30,000 clones, roughly 87% seen once. Sequencing was done on a sample of peripheral blood. These receptors all come from a man older than 75 with acute or convalescent COVID-19.

The chain carries TRBV7-2 and TRBJ1-5, with D possibly being TRBD1 (6 bases). This CDR3 is built from 15 residues. V was trimmed by 6 bases and J by 0 bases, leaving 12 bases between them. Germline lookup yields CDR1 SGHTA and CDR2 FQGNSA. CDR3 DNA sequence: TGTGCCAGCAGTCTGGACAGTCTTAGCAATCAGCCCCAGCATTTT. The encoded protein is CASSLDSLSNQPQHF.

The CDR3 DNA reads TGTGCCAGCAGCTTAGCGGGTAGCGAACAGTACTTC. This translates into CASSLAGSEQYF. This sequence joins TRBV7-2 and TRBJ2-7, with D possibly TRBD2 on 5 matching bases. Germline CDR1 and CDR2: SGHTA and FQGNSA. The V gene lost 0 bases and the J gene lost 10 bases, with 10 bases spanning the gap. The CDR3 has 12 amino acids.

The J gene is TRBJ2-3, the V gene TRBV11-2; TRBD1 is a possible D gene (5 bases). The germline V gene encodes CDR1 SGHAT and CDR2 FQNNGV. This CDR3 spans 16 amino acids. Trimming pared 0 bases from V and 1 base from J, leaving 11 bases between. The CDR3 reads CASSLDLTGGTDTQYF. CDR3 sequence (DNA): TGTGCCAGCAGCTTAGATCTAACAGGAGGCACAGATACGCAGTATTTT. The entire variable domain, with the rest obtained from reference TRBV11-2 and TRBJ2-3, is as follows: EAGVAQSPRYKIIEKRQSVAFWCNPISGHATLYWYQQILGQGPKLLIQFQNNGVVDDSQLPKDRFSAERLKGVDSTLKIQPAKLEDSAVYLCASSLDLTGGTDTQYFGPGTRLTVL.

The chain employs TRBV24-1 and TRBJ2-7; TRBD1 is a possible D gene (6 bases). The V gene's germline CDR1 is KGHDR and CDR2 SFDVKD. The V and J ends lost 3 bases and 0 bases respectively, with 11 bases between them. The CDR3 runs 15 residues. CDR3 sequence: CATSDPHRDSYEQYF. The CDR3 nucleotides are TGTGCCACCAGTGATCCACACAGGGACTCCTACGAGCAGTACTTC.

DNA of the CDR3: TGTGCCAGCTCCACCCTAGGGGGCTACGAGCAGTACTTC. It yields the protein CASSTLGGYEQYF. V gene TRBV18 combines with J gene TRBJ2-7, with TRBD1 as a possible D gene (6 bases). V was trimmed by 6 bases and J by 3 bases, leaving 12 bases between them. The length of the CDR3 is 13 residues. CDR1 is KGHSH, CDR2 LQKENI, per germline.

The V gene is TRBV27, the J gene TRBJ2-1, with TRBD2 matching 12 bases. The CDR3 extends over 15 amino acids. V trimming: 5 bases; J trimming: 12 bases; junction bases outside the gene matches: 11. Germline V CDR1 and CDR2: MNHEY, SMNVEV (reference sequence). CDR3 in amino acids: CASSLTSGGSAGQFF. In DNA form, the CDR3 reads TGTGCCAGCAGTCTCACTAGCGGGGGGTCCGCCGGGCAGTTCTTC.

V gene TRBV6-5 combines with J gene TRBJ1-2; maybe TRBD1 (5 bases). V was pared by 6 bases and J by 0 bases, with 14 bases between. This CDR3 contains 15 residues. The germline gives CDR1 MNHEY, CDR2 SVGAGI. CDR3: CASRTTGGTNYGYTF. CDR3 DNA: TGTGCCAGCAGAACAACAGGTGGGACTAACTATGGCTACACCTTC.

The chain joins TRBV5-1 to TRBJ1-1, with D perhaps matching TRBD1 (6 bases). V was clipped by 0 bases and J by 2 bases, with 14 bases between them. CDR1 is SGHRS, CDR2 YFSETQ, per germline. This CDR3 has 16 residues. The CDR3 nucleotides are TGCGCCAGCAGCTTGGCCGGCCAGGGGAGTAACACTGAAGCTTTCTTT. It codes for CASSLAGQGSNTEAFF.

This chain uses TRBV29-1 with TRBJ1-4; D remains ambiguous. The V end lost 5 bases, the J end lost 10 bases, and 17 bases lay between the germline ends. There are 13 residues in the CDR3. Germline V gene sequence: CDR1 SQVTM, CDR2 ANQGSEA. CDR3: CSVPGKRRGKLFF. In nucleotides, the CDR3 is TGCAGCGTTCCCGGGAAGAGGCGGGGAAAACTGTTTTTT.

The sample holds a few counts of this clone. V is TRBV2 and J is TRBJ2-1, with 8 positions matching TRBD2. The CDR3 consists of 15 residues. Germline V CDR1 and CDR2: SNHLY, FYNNEI. Germline trimming cut 5 bases from V and 4 bases from J; bases unmatched to any gene: 7. In DNA form, the CDR3 reads TGTGCCAGCAGTCGGAGGGGCGGGGGGTACAATGAGCAGTTCTTC. Encoded protein: CASSRRGGGYNEQFF.

The rearrangement uses TRBV5-4 and TRBJ2-7, with 10 bases that match TRBD2. The germline gives CDR1 SGHNT, CDR2 YYREEE (reference sequence). V shed 4 bases and J 4 bases; nucleotides not matched to a gene: 11. CDR3 length: 16 amino acids. The CDR3 spells CASSRFSGGRHYEQYF. CDR3 coding DNA: TGTGCCAGCAGCAGATTTAGCGGGGGGCGTCATTACGAGCAGTACTTC. Complete variable domain (other parts from reference TRBV5-4 and TRBJ2-7): ETGVTQSPTHLIKTRGQQVTLRCSSQSGHNTVSWYQQALGQGPQFIFQYYREEENGRGNFPPRFSGLQFPNYSSELNVNALELDDSALYLCASSRFSGGRHYEQYFGPGTRLTVT.

The genes are TRBV24-1 and TRBJ2-3; 7 bases match TRBD2. The V and J ends lost 4 bases and 3 bases, in that order; junction bases with no gene match: 3. The CDR3 totals 14 residues. Looked up from germline, CDR1 is KGHDR and CDR2 is SFDVKD. Here the CDR3 reads CATSERGGTDTQYF. CDR3 DNA sequence: TGTGCCACCAGTGAGCGGGGAGGGACAGATACGCAGTATTTT.

The chain recombines TRBV6-5 with TRBJ1-2; D unclear. The CDR3 length is 15 residues. Deletions cut 5 bases from V and 3 bases from J, with 16 bases between. Germline CDR1 is MNHEY and CDR2 is SVGAGI. The CDR3 DNA reads TGTGCCAGCAGTCCAGCGGCAAACGGGTACTATGGCTACACCTTC. Translation: CASSPAANGYYGYTF.

This clone is a singleton in its sample. The V and J genes are TRBV9 and TRBJ1-1; 11 bases line up with TRBD1. The trim removed 2 bases at V and 4 bases at J, leaving 4 bases unmatched. The germline V gene encodes CDR1 SGDLS and CDR2 YYNGEE. The length of the CDR3 is 15 residues. Written as DNA, the CDR3 is TGTGCCAGCAGCGTGGGGGACAGGGGGTCCACTGAAGCTTTCTTT. Residues: CASSVGDRGSTEAFF. The full variable domain, with the rest looked up from reference TRBV9 and TRBJ1-1, is DSGVTQTPKHLITATGQRVTLRCSPRSGDLSVYWYQQSLDQGLQFLIQYYNGEERAKGNILERFSAQQFPDLHSELNLSSLELGDSALYFCASSVGDRGSTEAFFGQGTRLTVV.

This clone showed up just a few times. The chain is built from TRBV11-2 and TRBJ2-2, with 12 bases that match TRBD2. From germline, CDR1 is SGHAT and CDR2 FQNNGV. The ends lost 1 base at V and 6 bases at J; junction bases unmatched: 3. This CDR3 contains 16 residues. Written as DNA, the CDR3 is TGTGCCAGCAGCTTAGGACTAGCGGGGGATCCCGGGGAGCTGTTTTTT. It codes for CASSLGLAGDPGELFF.

This clone was detected only once. The rearrangement links TRBV5-1 to TRBJ1-2, with D tentatively TRBD1 (6 bases). Germline-derived CDR1 and CDR2 are SGHRS and YFSETQ. This CDR3 is 15 amino acids long. The V and J ends lost 0 bases and 14 bases respectively, with 23 bases between them. The DNA for the CDR3 is TGCGCCAGCAGCTTGGAAAACTCCATAGCGGGGGCTATAACCTTC. Amino acid sequence: CASSLENSIAGAITF. The variable domain in full, with the rest retrieved from reference TRBV5-1 and TRBJ1-2, is KAGVTQTPRYLIKTRGQQVTLSCSPISGHRSVSWYQQTPGQGLQFLFEYFSETQRNKGNFPGRFSGRQFSNSRSEMNVSTLELGDSALYLCASSLENSIAGAITFGSGTRLTVV.

This rearrangement joins TRBV7-9 to TRBJ2-3, with a weak D call TRBD2 (6 bases). V shed 2 bases and J shed 2 bases, with 14 bases lying between them. The germline CDR1 and CDR2 sequences are SEHNR and FQNEAQ (reference sequence). The CDR3 extends over 16 amino acids. CDR3 nucleotide sequence: TGTGCCAGCAGCTTATCAGGCGGGGCGACCACAGATACGCAGTATTTT. It codes for CASSLSGGATTDTQYF.

This chain uses TRBV12-3 or TRBV12-4 with TRBJ1-1; D ambiguous. The V gene lost 11 bases and the J gene lost 0 bases, with 13 bases spanning the gap. This CDR3 has 13 residues. The CDR3 DNA reads TGTGCCTCAGATACCGACTTGAACACTGAAGCTTTCTTT. This gives the protein CASDTDLNTEAFF.

Only one count was recorded for this clone. The gene calls are TRBV15 and TRBJ2-6, with a possible D match to TRBD1 (6 bases). This CDR3 region has 19 residues. Germline values: CDR1 LNHNV, CDR2 YYDKDF (reference sequence). Trimming left V 0 bases short and J 0 bases short, with 15 bases between. Written as DNA, the CDR3 is TGTGCCACCAGCAGAGATCGTGGGACAACCTTCTCTGGGGCCAACGTCCTGACTTTC. Translation gives CATSRDRGTTFSGANVLTF.

The chain couples TRBV6-1 to TRBJ1-2; possibly TRBD1 for D (6 bases). The V gene's germline CDR1 is MNHNS and CDR2 SASEGT. Deletions cut 4 bases from V and 5 bases from J, with 23 bases between. CDR3 length: 17 amino acids. The CDR3 spells CASSAPGQLTPLYGYTF. In DNA, the CDR3 is TGTGCCAGCAGTGCGCCCGGACAGTTAACCCCACTTTATGGCTACACCTTC.

The rearrangement uses TRBV10-3 and TRBJ1-1, with D hard to call. V was shortened by 2 bases and J by 4 bases, with 17 bases between the two germline ends. Germline CDR1 ENHRY, CDR2 SYGVKD. This CDR3 is built from 16 residues. For the CDR3, the DNA is TGTGCCATCAGTGAGGCCAAAACTGCTCCGGGCACTGAAGCTTTCTTT. Encoded protein: CAISEAKTAPGTEAFF.